What follows describes a single T cell receptor (beta chain). This sample was taken from a study of cytotoxic CD8 clonotypes in ibrutinib-treated CLL. CDR1 SGDLS and CDR2 YYNGEE come from the germline V gene. CDR3 length: 15 amino acids. With 0 bases removed from V and 1 base from J, the gap between germline ends came to 9 bases. Assay used: immunoSEQ multiplex PCR; TCRdb lists only in-frame clones, some missing. Of tens of thousands of clones listed, less than 95% are singletons. This chain connects TRBV9 to TRBJ2-3; D uncertain. The sample was PBMCs, taken after 12 months of ibrutinib treatment. This receptor was identified in a human donor with chronic lymphocytic leukemia. CDR3 residues: CASSVAGGRTDTQYF. The CDR3 nucleotides read TGTGCCAGCAGCGTAGCCGGCGGCCGCACAGATACGCAGTATTTT.